This passage covers 30 T cell receptor beta chains from one sample sequenced in a study of blood T cell repertoires in COVID-19. The protocol was immunoSEQ multiplex PCR, while the TCRdb copy is restricted to in-frame clones and leaves out a portion. The data show 250,000 to 400,000 clones, 80% to 90% seen once. Sequencing was carried out using peripheral blood. The receptors were gathered from a man aged 45-65 years with active or convalescent COVID-19.

As DNA, the CDR3 is TGTGCCAGCAGCTACACATCGAACACCGGGGAGCTGTTTTTT. Residues: CASSYTSNTGELFF. V and J are TRBV5-5 and TRBJ2-2, with D hard to call. This CDR3 comprises 14 residues. Trimming stripped 3 bases from V and 0 bases from J, with 6 bases between. CDR1 SGHKS and CDR2 YYEKEE come from the germline V gene (reference sequence).

This clone appeared a few times. The chain has TRBV15 and TRBJ1-4; 9 bases are a match to TRBD1. Per germline, CDR1 LNHNV and CDR2 YYDKDF (reference sequence). Losses at the gene ends were 5 bases for V and 8 bases for J; bases not matched to a gene: 9. The CDR3 is 15 residues long. CDR3 residues: CATSRGTGSEEKLFF. The CDR3 DNA reads as TGTGCCACCAGCCGTGGGACAGGGAGTGAGGAAAAACTGTTTTTT.

The chain uses TRBV7-8 and TRBJ2-5; D is ambiguous. Per germline, CDR1 SGHVS and CDR2 FQNEAQ. This CDR3 is 14 amino acids long. Trimming cost V 1 base and J 1 base, with 7 bases left between them. CDR3 sequence: CASSLGAVQETQYF. CDR3 nucleotides: TGTGCCAGCAGCTTAGGGGCAGTCCAAGAGACCCAGTACTTC.

The chain employs TRBV19 and TRBJ1-5, with a tentative D call TRBD1 (5 bases). V shed 1 base and J shed 2 bases, with 18 bases lying between them. CDR3 size: 18 residues. The germline V gene encodes CDR1 LNHDA and CDR2 SQIVND (reference sequence). CDR3 amino acids: CASSIGRRGEGGNQPQHF. The CDR3 region has the DNA TGTGCCAGTAGTATAGGGCGCCGGGGGGAAGGGGGCAATCAGCCCCAGCATTTT.

V is TRBV7-2 and J is TRBJ1-1, with D unresolved. The CDR3 spans 15 residues. Deletions cut 0 bases from V and 4 bases from J, with 12 bases between. Germline lookup yields CDR1 SGHTA and CDR2 FQGNSA. The CDR3 here is CASSLASSFSTEAFF. Written as DNA, the CDR3 is TGTGCCAGCAGCTTAGCGTCCAGTTTTTCCACTGAAGCTTTCTTT.

V is TRBV19 and J is TRBJ1-3; 8 bases agree with TRBD1. The germline gives CDR1 LNHDA, CDR2 SQIVND (reference sequence). This CDR3 has 14 amino acids. The V gene end was trimmed by 6 bases and the J gene end by 0 bases; junction bases not matched to a gene: 1. DNA for the CDR3: TGTGCCAGTAGGGGACAGGACTCTGGAAACACCATATATTTT. Protein product: CASRGQDSGNTIYF.

This clone was seen once. This chain connects TRBV7-9 to TRBJ2-1, with D maybe TRBD2 (5 bases). Germline CDR1 reads SEHNR; CDR2 reads FQNEAQ (reference sequence). The CDR3 totals 15 residues. V was shortened by 3 bases and J by 4 bases, with 13 bases between the two germline ends. The CDR3 protein is CASSFGLAWYNEQFF. CDR3 DNA sequence: TGTGCCAGCAGCTTCGGCTTAGCGTGGTACAATGAGCAGTTCTTC.

The chain uses TRBV6-5 and TRBJ1-1; TRBD1 might be the D (5 bases). This CDR3 region has 16 residues. Trimming removed 4 bases at V and 7 bases at J, with 22 bases between. Germline V gene sequence: CDR1 MNHEY, CDR2 SVGAGI. Here the CDR3 reads CASSSPYDSLAYEAFF. The CDR3 bases are TGTGCCAGCAGTTCTCCCTATGACAGCCTGGCCTATGAAGCTTTCTTT.

Notes on this clone: Other DNA sequences in this sample translate to the same CDR3. V and J are TRBV19 and TRBJ2-5; 11 nucleotides align to TRBD2. The CDR3 totals 14 residues. With V trimmed by 7 bases and J by 4 bases, 5 bases remained unmatched. CDR1 and CDR2 (germline): LNHDA, SQIVND (reference sequence). CDR3 loop: CASNSGGAGETQYF. In DNA, the CDR3 is TGTGCCAGTAATAGCGGGGGGGCCGGAGAGACCCAGTACTTC.

This chain links TRBV6-5 with TRBJ2-7; 7 bases are a match to TRBD1. This CDR3 spans 14 amino acids. From germline, CDR1 is MNHEY and CDR2 SVGAGI. The V gene end was trimmed by 6 bases and the J gene end by 5 bases; junction bases not matched to a gene: 10. The CDR3 region has the DNA TGTGCCAGCAGCTTATCCGGGACAGAAAACGAGCAGTACTTC. Its protein product is CASSLSGTENEQYF.

The chain links TRBV5-6 to TRBJ2-1, with D unresolved. The CDR3 is 15 residues long. Germline V gene sequence: CDR1 SGHDT, CDR2 YYEEEE. Trimming cost V 4 bases and J 0 bases, with 11 bases left between them. The CDR3 DNA follows: TGTGCCAGCAGCCTTGGGCTTTTCTCCTACAATGAGCAGTTCTTC. Protein: CASSLGLFSYNEQFF. Filled out from reference TRBV5-6 and TRBJ2-1, the complete variable domain reads DAGVTQSPTHLIKTRGQQVTLRCSPKSGHDTVSWYQQALGQGPQFIFQYYEEEERQRGNFPDRFSGHQFPNYSSELNVNALLLGDSALYLCASSLGLFSYNEQFFGPGTRLTVL.

The chain links TRBV29-1 to TRBJ2-7, with TRBD1 identical over 9 bases. This CDR3 is built from 16 residues. After removal of 7 bases from V and 2 bases from J, the junction contained 15 bases not matched to a gene. Germline CDR1 is SQVTM and CDR2 is ANQGSEA. DNA for the CDR3: TGCAGCGCCGTCAAATTCGGGGACAGGGCAGCCTACGAGCAGTACTTC. Protein sequence: CSAVKFGDRAAYEQYF.

This chain joins TRBV6-5 and TRBJ2-2, with 8 bases fitting TRBD2. J lost 6 bases, V lost 5 bases, and 5 bases had no gene match. The CDR3 has 14 residues. The germline V gene encodes CDR1 MNHEY and CDR2 SVGAGI. The CDR3 DNA reads as TGTGCCAGCAGTACCGGGACTAGACCCGGGGAGCTGTTTTTT. Its translation is CASSTGTRPGELFF.

This clone was recorded only once. The chain uses TRBV2 and TRBJ1-5; 11 bases fit TRBD1. This CDR3 is 15 amino acids long. The ends lost 8 bases at V and 4 bases at J; junction bases unmatched: 7. CDR1 SNHLY and CDR2 FYNNEI come from the germline V gene. The CDR3 sequence: CASGQGAQPNQPQHF. The CDR3 nucleotides are TGTGCCAGCGGACAGGGGGCCCAACCGAATCAGCCCCAGCATTTT.

The rearrangement links TRBV6-1 to TRBJ1-6; a weak D match, TRBD1 (5 bases). This CDR3 is built from 16 residues. In germline, CDR1 is MNHNS, CDR2 SASEGT. With 4 bases removed from V and 0 bases from J, the gap between germline ends came to 10 bases. DNA for the CDR3: TGTGCCAGCAGTGTACAGGCGAGCTCCTATAATTCACCCCTCCACTTT. It yields the protein CASSVQASSYNSPLHF.

V usage is TRBV18 and J usage is TRBJ1-1, with TRBD1 identical over 10 bases. This CDR3 spans 15 amino acids. The ends lost 3 bases at V and 4 bases at J; junction bases unmatched: 5. Germline CDR1 is KGHSH and CDR2 is LQKENI. The CDR3 DNA sequence: TGTGCCAGCTCACCCAGACAGGGGGCGGGCACTGAAGCTTTCTTT. Encoded protein: CASSPRQGAGTEAFF.

Concerning this clone: The sample has other DNA sequences that encode this CDR3 too. In DNA, the CDR3 is TGTGCCTGGAGTGTAGGGGGTGGCTACACCTTC. Its protein product is CAWSVGGGYTF. J is TRBJ1-2 and V is TRBV30, with a tentative D call TRBD1 (6 bases). V was clipped by 0 bases and J by 7 bases, with 6 bases between them. In germline, CDR1 is GTSNPN, CDR2 SVGIG (reference sequence). This CDR3 spans 11 amino acids.

Only one count was recorded for this clone. This sequence joins TRBV24-1 and TRBJ2-3; tentative D call: TRBD1 (7 bases). The CDR3 has 16 residues. V was shortened by 3 bases and J by 8 bases, with 20 bases between the two germline ends. In germline, CDR1 is KGHDR, CDR2 SFDVKD. In DNA form, the CDR3 reads TGTGCCACCAGTGATCTGCGGGGACAGAAAAGCGGTACGCAGTATTTT. This sequence encodes CATSDLRGQKSGTQYF.

This chain links TRBV14 with TRBJ2-7, with 11 nucleotides matching TRBD2. The germline V gene encodes CDR1 SGHDN and CDR2 FVKESK. After removal of 7 bases from V and 6 bases from J, the junction contained 5 bases not matched to a gene. The CDR3 is 13 amino acids. The CDR3 protein is CASKTSGRAEQYF. The CDR3 DNA is TGTGCCAGCAAAACTAGCGGGAGAGCCGAGCAGTACTTC.

The V and J genes are TRBV12-5 and TRBJ2-1; TRBD1 matches 8 bases. This CDR3 comprises 13 residues. From germline, CDR1 is LGHNT and CDR2 FRNRAP. J was trimmed by 6 bases and V by 3 bases; bases with no gene match: 1. The CDR3 sequence: CASGLTGGNEQFF. In DNA, the CDR3 is TGTGCTAGTGGTTTAACAGGGGGCAATGAGCAGTTCTTC.

The chain is built from TRBV28 and TRBJ1-5, with TRBD1 identical over 8 bases. The CDR3 covers 15 residues. Germline CDR1 and CDR2: MDHEN and SYDVKM. V lost 6 bases and J lost 5; bases outside the gene matches: 9. The CDR3 DNA reads as TGTGCCAGCAGCTTACCGGGACAGGAGTATCAGCCCCAGCATTTT. Its protein product is CASSLPGQEYQPQHF.

The V call is TRBV18, the J call TRBJ1-1, with D tentatively TRBD1 (5 bases). Germline lookup yields CDR1 KGHSH and CDR2 LQKENI. Trimming cost V 1 base and J 1 base, with 10 bases left between them. This CDR3 is 15 amino acids long. The CDR3 spells CASSPRATENTEAFF. The DNA of the CDR3 is TGTGCCAGCTCACCACGGGCGACAGAGAACACTGAAGCTTTCTTT.

The chain is built from TRBV29-1 and TRBJ1-1; the match to TRBD1 covers 11 bases. CDR3 length: 17 amino acids. Per germline, CDR1 SQVTM and CDR2 ANQGSEA. The ends lost 2 bases at V and 3 bases at J; junction bases unmatched: 11. The CDR3 is CSVECSAGTGGDTEAFF. The CDR3, as DNA: TGCAGCGTTGAATGCTCCGCCGGGACAGGGGGGGACACTGAAGCTTTCTTT.

This clone was counted between two and nine times. Other DNA sequences in this sample translate to the same CDR3. J is TRBJ1-1 and V is TRBV4-3; D is unclear. Germline V gene sequence: CDR1 LGHNA, CDR2 YSLEER. This CDR3 is built from 13 residues. Between the trimmed V and J ends, which lost 0 bases and 1 base, there was a span of 3 bases. CDR3 sequence (DNA): TGCGCCAGCAGCCAAGATAGGAACACTGAAGCTTTCTTT. Translation: CASSQDRNTEAFF.

The chain recombines TRBV5-4 with TRBJ1-1; weak D call: TRBD1 (6 bases). The CDR3 is made up of 16 amino acids. Germline values: CDR1 SGHNT, CDR2 YYREEE (reference sequence). Trimming cost V 1 base and J 4 bases, with 17 bases left between them. The CDR3: CASSLSGGQGGTEAFF. As DNA, the CDR3 is TGTGCCAGCAGCTTGTCGGGGGGGCAGGGAGGCACTGAAGCTTTCTTT. Variable domain in full (rest from reference TRBV5-4 and TRBJ1-1): ETGVTQSPTHLIKTRGQQVTLRCSSQSGHNTVSWYQQALGQGPQFIFQYYREEENGRGNFPPRFSGLQFPNYSSELNVNALELDDSALYLCASSLSGGQGGTEAFFGQGTRLTVV.

The chain has TRBV12-3 or TRBV12-4 and TRBJ1-4; D is unresolved. Trimming removed 4 bases from V and 7 bases from J, with 7 bases in between. This CDR3 contains 12 residues. The CDR3 protein is CASSSLGEKLFF. The CDR3 nucleotides read TGTGCCAGCAGTTCCCTCGGTGAAAAACTGTTTTTT.

The CDR3 coding sequence is TGCGCCAGCAGTCGCCTGGGCAGGGATGATGAGCAGTTCTTC. Amino acid sequence: CASSRLGRDDEQFF. The chain combines TRBV4-3 with TRBJ2-1, with a possible D match to TRBD1 (5 bases). V was cut by 6 bases and J by 8 bases, with 17 bases left in between. This CDR3 is 14 amino acids long. Per germline, CDR1 LGHNA and CDR2 YSLEER.

V gene TRBV6-1 combines with J gene TRBJ2-1; 9 nucleotides align to TRBD2. CDR1 and CDR2 (germline): MNHNS, SASEGT. The CDR3 spans 15 residues. V lost 2 bases and J lost 9; bases outside the gene matches: 8. The CDR3 DNA reads TGTGCCAGCAGTGAATCGGGGACTAGCTTAGGTGAGCAGTTCTTC. Protein product: CASSESGTSLGEQFF.

This clone appeared once. CDR3 DNA: TGTGCCAGTAGTATACAGGGACAGGGGACAGGAGGCTATGGCTACACCTTC. It codes for CASSIQGQGTGGYGYTF. This rearrangement joins TRBV19 to TRBJ1-2; 10 bases are shared with TRBD1. J was trimmed by 4 bases and V by 2 bases; bases with no gene match: 10. The germline CDR1 and CDR2 sequences are LNHDA and SQIVND (reference sequence). CDR3 length: 17 amino acids.

V usage is TRBV9 and J usage is TRBJ2-7; TRBD1 matches 7 bases. Trimming took 4 bases from V and 0 from J; bases not matched to a gene: 4. Germline lookup yields CDR1 SGDLS and CDR2 YYNGEE. This CDR3 has 14 amino acids. The CDR3 coding sequence is TGTGCCAGCAGCCCCCGGACAGGCTCCTACGAGCAGTACTTC. It translates to CASSPRTGSYEQYF.